The source of this TCR beta chain is a study of blood T cell repertoires in COVID-19. Produced via immunoSEQ multiplex PCR; TCRdb's table is partial and in-frame only. The sample includes about 170,000 clones, approximately 79% of them seen just once. CDR3 length equals 15 residues. The germline gives CDR1 LGHNA, CDR2 YNFKEQ. V was shortened by 4 bases and J by 1 base, with 11 bases between the two germline ends. The TCR sequence derives from a woman older than 75 with acute or convalescent COVID-19. Material: peripheral blood. V is TRBV4-2 and J is TRBJ1-5; a weak D match, TRBD1 (6 bases). CDR3 nucleotide sequence: TGTGCCAGCAGCCGAAGTACAGGGAGCAATCAGCCCCAGCATTTT. This gives the protein CASSRSTGSNQPQHF.